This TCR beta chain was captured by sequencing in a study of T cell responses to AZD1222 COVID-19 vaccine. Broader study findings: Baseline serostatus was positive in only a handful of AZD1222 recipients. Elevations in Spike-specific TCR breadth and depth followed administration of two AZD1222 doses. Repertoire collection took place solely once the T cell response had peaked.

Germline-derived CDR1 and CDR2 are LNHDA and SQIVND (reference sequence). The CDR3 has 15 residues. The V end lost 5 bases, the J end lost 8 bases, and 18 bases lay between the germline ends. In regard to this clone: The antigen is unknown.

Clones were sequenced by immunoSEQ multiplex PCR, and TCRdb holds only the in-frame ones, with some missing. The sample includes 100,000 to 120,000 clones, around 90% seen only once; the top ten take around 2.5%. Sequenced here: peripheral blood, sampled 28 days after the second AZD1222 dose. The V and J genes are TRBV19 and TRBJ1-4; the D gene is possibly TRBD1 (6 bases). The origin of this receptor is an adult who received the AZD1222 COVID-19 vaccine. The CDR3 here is CASSPNRDISEKLFF. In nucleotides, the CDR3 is TGTGCCAGTAGTCCCAACAGGGATATTTCGGAAAAACTGTTTTTT.